This entry concerns a single TCR beta chain. Clones were sequenced by immunoSEQ multiplex PCR, and TCRdb holds only the in-frame ones, with some missing. This sample carries approximately 76,000 clones, 86% of them seen once, and the ten largest clones take around 0.76%. Germline V CDR1 and CDR2: MNHEY, SVGAGI. Trimming left V 0 bases short and J 6 bases short, with 6 bases between. CDR3 length: 12 amino acids. The data originate from a study of OX40 agonist ivuxolimab in advanced cancers. This specimen was CD4+ or CD8+ T cells sorted from blood, taken in a trial of the OX40 agonist ivuxolimab. This sequence joins TRBV6-5 and TRBJ2-7; D call uncertain. This TCR derives from an adult with an advanced solid tumor such as melanoma, head and neck, liver or kidney cancer. CDR3 bases: TGTGCCAGCAGTTACTCGAAGGGCGAGCAGTACTTC. This sequence encodes CASSYSKGEQYF.